This TCR beta chain was retrieved from a study of shared clonotypes between healthy human individuals. In the study overall: Donor ages ranged 18 to 49 years: a couple of women, a few men.

Trimming cost V 0 bases and J 3 bases, with 14 bases left between them. CDR1 and CDR2 from the germline V gene are MNHEY and SMNVEV (reference sequence). CDR3 size: 17 residues. CD8 cells classed as naive were CD45RO-negative and positively selected for CCR7, excluding terminally differentiated effector memory CD45RA+ cells. The donors, all of them Caucasian adults, lived in Nashville, Tennessee. General observations from the study: Non-shared clonotypes were found to have lower generation probabilities than the clonotypes that were shared by all four of the sorted-subset donors.

This clone appeared a single time. Its specificity is unknown. Original processing notes: Quality scores were absent from the junction-only immunoSEQ sequences, so filtering differed. Assay used: immunoSEQ multiplex PCR; TCRdb lists only in-frame clones, some missing. The DNA gave D and trimming, while V, J and clone size come from that table. Of approximately 2,200,000 clones in the sample, about 93% were seen once. V is TRBV27 and J is TRBJ2-2; D is unresolved. The TCR comes from a man aged 18 to 30 in good health. Some clones in this sample may be carry-over from other donors' samples. The material sequenced was naive CD8+ T cells from PBMCs. CDR3 sequence reads: CASSLSSGWIYTGELFF. DNA for the CDR3: TGTGCCAGCAGTTTATCGAGTGGATGGATTTACACCGGGGAGCTGTTTTTT.